Below, 14 T cell receptor beta chains from the same sample are listed, as sequenced in a study of cytomegalovirus exposure and HLA in healthy donors. 60 Vbeta and 13 Jbeta primers were used in PCR. Profiling relied on immunoSEQ multiplex PCR, and the TCRdb table lists in-frame clones only, not all of them. This table holds over 75,000 clones, around 76% found once. The specimen sequenced was PBMCs. These receptors all come from a man aged 40-50 years in good health and CMV-seropositive.

The chain links TRBV10-3 to TRBJ2-7, with 7 bases lining up with TRBD1. CDR1 ENHRY and CDR2 SYGVKD come from the germline V gene. The CDR3 is made up of 16 amino acids. The ends lost 6 bases at V and 5 bases at J; junction bases unmatched: 16. Here the CDR3 reads CAISPRAKTGTNEQYF. For the CDR3, the DNA is TGTGCCATCAGCCCACGCGCCAAGACAGGGACCAACGAGCAGTACTTC.

This clone showed up just a few times. The chain combines TRBV19 with TRBJ1-2, with 7 bases aligning to TRBD1. V was pared by 5 bases and J by 3 bases, with 6 bases of the junction left unmatched. Germline V gene sequence: CDR1 LNHDA, CDR2 SQIVND (reference sequence). The CDR3 length is 14 residues. The CDR3 coding sequence is TGTGCCAGTAGTCCCCACGACAGGGACTATGGCTACACCTTC. It specifies CASSPHDRDYGYTF. Filled out from reference TRBV19 and TRBJ1-2, the complete variable domain reads DGGITQSPKYLFRKEGQNVTLSCEQNLNHDAMYWYRQDPGQGLRLIYYSQIVNDFQKGDIAEGYSVSREKKESFPLTVTSAQKNPTAFYLCASSPHDRDYGYTFGSGTRLTVV.

Turning to this clone: Its ends do not fully match the called genes, so a read error is possible. This chain joins TRBV27 and TRBJ1-6, with a possible D match to TRBD1 (6 bases). CDR3 size: 15 residues. CDR1 and CDR2 (germline): MNHEY, SMNVEV (reference sequence). The CDR3 DNA is TGTGCCAGCAGTCCAACAGGGACCTACAATTCACCCCTCCACTTT. This encodes CASSPTGTYNSPLHF.

The chain couples TRBV5-8 to TRBJ2-5; the D gene is possibly TRBD2 (5 bases). V lost 3 bases and J lost 2, with 17 bases in between. Germline V gene lookup returns CDR1 SGHTS and CDR2 YDEGEE. The CDR3 has 16 residues. The CDR3 region is CASSSLRVEEQETQYF. DNA for the CDR3: TGTGCCAGCAGCTCCCTGAGGGTAGAGGAACAAGAGACCCAGTACTTC.

The chain combines TRBV5-1 with TRBJ2-3, with 9 bases fitting TRBD2. This CDR3 contains 16 residues. Trimming removed 6 bases from V and 4 bases from J; junction bases left unmatched: 12. Germline V CDR1 and CDR2: SGHRS, YFSETQ. CDR3 region: CASTLEGAGGPDTQYF. The CDR3 DNA follows: TGCGCCAGCACCTTAGAGGGGGCGGGAGGGCCAGATACGCAGTATTTT.

J is TRBJ1-4 and V is TRBV5-5, with D perhaps TRBD1 (5 bases). The germline V gene has CDR1 SGHKS and CDR2 YYEKEE (reference sequence). The CDR3 has 16 amino acids. Trimming removed 0 bases at V and 8 bases at J, with 17 bases between. This chain's CDR3 is CASSLAGSARGEKLFF. As DNA, the CDR3 is TGTGCCAGCAGCTTGGCCGGGTCGGCCCGGGGGGAAAAACTGTTTTTT.

CDR3 DNA: TGTGCCAGCAGTGAGGTCGGACAGGGGCTTCATATCGAGACCCAGTACTTC. This gives the protein CASSEVGQGLHIETQYF. The chain links TRBV6-1 to TRBJ2-5, with 9 bases lining up with TRBD1. The germline gives CDR1 MNHNS, CDR2 SASEGT. The CDR3 extends over 17 amino acids. After removal of 3 bases from V and 5 bases from J, the junction contained 13 bases not matched to a gene.

The chain has TRBV27 and TRBJ2-5; D gene unclear. The CDR3 contains 14 residues. Germline V CDR1 and CDR2: MNHEY, SMNVEV (reference sequence). The ends were cut back, 2 bases at V and 4 bases at J, with 11 bases in the middle. The CDR3 nucleotides read TGTGCCAGCAGTTTAGCGATGCGGTTAGAGACCCAGTACTTC. The encoded protein is CASSLAMRLETQYF.

The CDR3 spells CASSIRVRGQPQHF. For the CDR3, the DNA is TGTGCCAGTAGTATCCGGGTCAGGGGGCAGCCCCAGCATTTT. The V and J genes are TRBV19 and TRBJ1-5; 7 bases fit TRBD1. J gave up 7 bases and V 3 bases, and 6 bases lay outside the gene matches. The CDR3 contains 14 residues. Germline CDR1 is LNHDA and CDR2 is SQIVND (reference sequence).

This clone was seen just once. The V and J genes are TRBV19 and TRBJ1-1; TRBD1 matches at 7 bases. Trimming cost V 4 bases and J 10 bases; bases outside gene matches: 12. This CDR3 has 14 amino acids. The germline gives CDR1 LNHDA, CDR2 SQIVND (reference sequence). CDR3 in amino acids: CASSRPGQSTPAFF. The CDR3 nucleotides are TGTGCCAGTAGTAGACCGGGACAGAGCACCCCAGCTTTCTTT.

The chain employs TRBV7-9 and TRBJ1-5; D ambiguous. This CDR3 is built from 12 residues. Trimming took off 5 bases at V and 12 bases at J, with 14 bases between the two ends. The germline CDR1 and CDR2 sequences are SEHNR and FQNEAQ (reference sequence). Here the CDR3 reads CASSDNVGIQHF. The CDR3 bases are TGTGCCAGCAGCGACAACGTCGGTATCCAGCATTTT.

The chain uses TRBV7-6 and TRBJ1-1, with D possibly being TRBD1 (6 bases). The CDR3 length is 15 residues. Between the trimmed V and J ends, which lost 6 bases and 2 bases, there was a span of 16 bases. In germline, CDR1 is SGHVS, CDR2 FNYEAQ. The CDR3 loop reads CASRTTTRGNTEAFF. The CDR3 nucleotides read TGTGCCAGCAGAACAACAACCAGGGGAAACACTGAAGCTTTCTTT.

The count of this clone is one. V usage is TRBV7-8 and J usage is TRBJ2-5; 9 bases line up with TRBD2. J lost 7 bases, V lost 3 bases, and 6 bases had no gene match. CDR3 length: 14 amino acids. Germline CDR1 reads SGHVS; CDR2 reads FQNEAQ. CDR3 region: CASSFPGLAGTQYF. The CDR3 bases are TGTGCCAGCAGCTTTCCGGGACTAGCCGGGACCCAGTACTTC.

The genes are TRBV6-4 and TRBJ2-1; 8 nucleotides align to TRBD1. The CDR3 is made up of 14 amino acids. After removal of 6 bases from V and 0 bases from J, the junction contained 1 base not matched to a gene. The germline V gene encodes CDR1 MRHNA and CDR2 SNTAGT. CDR3 loop: CASSTGGSYNEQFF. CDR3 nucleotide sequence: TGTGCCAGCAGCACAGGGGGCTCCTACAATGAGCAGTTCTTC.